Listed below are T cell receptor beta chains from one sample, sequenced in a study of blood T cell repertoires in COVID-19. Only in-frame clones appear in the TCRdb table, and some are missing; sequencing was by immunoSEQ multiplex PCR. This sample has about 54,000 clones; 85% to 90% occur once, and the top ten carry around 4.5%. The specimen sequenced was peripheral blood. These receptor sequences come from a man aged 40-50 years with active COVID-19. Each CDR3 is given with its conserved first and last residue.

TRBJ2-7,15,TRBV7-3,CASSLAGSSGLEQYF
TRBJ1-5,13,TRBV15,CATSSQGNQPQHF
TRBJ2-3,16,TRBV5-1,CASSFRVGWGTDTQYF
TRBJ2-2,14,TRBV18,CASSSTTNTGELFF
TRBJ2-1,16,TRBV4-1,CASSPQGQGARGEQFF
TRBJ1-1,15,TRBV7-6,CASSLAAGEGTEAFF
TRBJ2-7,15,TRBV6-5,CASSSLLAATGEQYF
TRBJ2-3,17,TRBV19,CASSIDQVDRGPDTQYF
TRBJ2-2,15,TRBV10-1,CASSVSVAGEGELFF
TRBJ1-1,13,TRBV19,CASSIARNTEAFF
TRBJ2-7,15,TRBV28,CASSTGTAGDYEQYF
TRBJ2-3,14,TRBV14,CASSQGYSTDTQYF
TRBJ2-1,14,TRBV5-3,CARSWLAGVNEQFF
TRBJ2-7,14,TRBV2,CASNRRAGVYEQYF
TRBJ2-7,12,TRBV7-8,CASSRDTYEQYF
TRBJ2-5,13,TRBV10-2,CASASGMGKTQYF
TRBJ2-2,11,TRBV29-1,CSVAGYGELFF
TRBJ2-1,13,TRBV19,CASSTREGWEQFF
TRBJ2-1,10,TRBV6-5,CASGGVLQFF
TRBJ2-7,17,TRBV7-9,CASSPTGVLIETGEQYF
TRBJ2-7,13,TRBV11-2,CASNGGGAYEQYF
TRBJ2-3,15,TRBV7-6,CASSTNQRPGGAQYF
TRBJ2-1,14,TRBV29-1,CSAEESSPYNEQFF
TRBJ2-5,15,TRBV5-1,CARSLGGAGAETQYF
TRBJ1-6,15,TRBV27,CASSLDRARNSPLHF
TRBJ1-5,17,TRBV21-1,CASSRGTGTIGNQPQHF
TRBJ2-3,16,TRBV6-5,CASSYTLAGVADTQYF
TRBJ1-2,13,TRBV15,CATSRVGVYGYTF
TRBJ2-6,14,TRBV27,CASSLLSGANVLTF
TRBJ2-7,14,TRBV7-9,CASSLEDRSYEQYF
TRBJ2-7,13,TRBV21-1,CASSNGDPSEQYF
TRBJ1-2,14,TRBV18,CASSMGSLNYGYTF
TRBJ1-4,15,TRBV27,CASSFTSTGREKLFF
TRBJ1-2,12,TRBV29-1,CSVGQRLDGYTF
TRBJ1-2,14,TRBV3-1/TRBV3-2,CASSPRQGVRGYTF
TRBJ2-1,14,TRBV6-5,CASSYTSGHNEQFF
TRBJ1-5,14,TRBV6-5,CASRDRQGNQPQHF
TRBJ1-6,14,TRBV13,CASSPGQAYSPLHF
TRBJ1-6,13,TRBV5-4,CASSPARSSPLHF
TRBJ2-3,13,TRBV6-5,CASAAGYTDTQYF
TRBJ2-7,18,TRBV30,CAWSGGTRDSSLDGEQYF
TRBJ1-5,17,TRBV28,CASSFPPQGLDNQPQHF
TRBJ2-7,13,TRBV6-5,CASSRDTLHEQYF
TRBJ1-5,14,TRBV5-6,CASSLQGSNQPQHF
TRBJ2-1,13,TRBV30,CAWSGTSVDEQFF
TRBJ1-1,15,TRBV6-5,CASSSLTGGSTEAFF
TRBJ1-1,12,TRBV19,CACWPAGTEAFF
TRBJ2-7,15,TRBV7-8,CASSLVQGPSYEQYF
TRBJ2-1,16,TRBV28,CASSPPTGGHYNEQFF
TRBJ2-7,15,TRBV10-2,CASSESLASSYEQYF
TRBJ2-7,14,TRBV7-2,CASSPGPANYEQYF
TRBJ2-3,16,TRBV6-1,CASSEERGLGTDTQYF
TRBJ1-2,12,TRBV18,CASSGESGGYTF
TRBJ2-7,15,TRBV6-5,CASSTPGQASYEQYF
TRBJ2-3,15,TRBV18,CASSPPGVAGDTQYF
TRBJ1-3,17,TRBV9,CASSVETGPPTWNTIYF
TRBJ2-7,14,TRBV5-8,CASSTGQGWYEQYF
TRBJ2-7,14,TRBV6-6,CASQSGRFTYEQYF
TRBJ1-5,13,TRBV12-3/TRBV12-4,CASSLGLTQPQHF
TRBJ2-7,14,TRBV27,CASSLREGPYEQYF